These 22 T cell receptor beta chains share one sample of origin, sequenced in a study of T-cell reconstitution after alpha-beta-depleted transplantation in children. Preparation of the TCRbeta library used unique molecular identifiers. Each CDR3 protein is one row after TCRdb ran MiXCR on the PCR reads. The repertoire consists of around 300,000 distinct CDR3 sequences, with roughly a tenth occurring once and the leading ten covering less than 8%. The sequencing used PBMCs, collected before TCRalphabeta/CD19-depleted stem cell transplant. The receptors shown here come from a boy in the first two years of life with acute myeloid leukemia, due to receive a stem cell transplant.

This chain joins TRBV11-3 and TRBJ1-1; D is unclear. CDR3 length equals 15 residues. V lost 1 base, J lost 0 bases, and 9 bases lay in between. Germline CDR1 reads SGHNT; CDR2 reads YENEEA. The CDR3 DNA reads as TGTGCCAGCAGCTTAGGCTGGACGATGAACACTGAAGCTTTCTTT. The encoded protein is CASSLGWTMNTEAFF.

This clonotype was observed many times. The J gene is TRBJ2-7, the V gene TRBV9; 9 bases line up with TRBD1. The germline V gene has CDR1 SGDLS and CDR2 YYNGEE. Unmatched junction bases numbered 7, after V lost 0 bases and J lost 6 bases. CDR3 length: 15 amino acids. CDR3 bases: TGTGCCAGCAGCGTAGGTAGGGGACAGGGATTCGAGCAGTACTTC. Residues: CASSVGRGQGFEQYF.

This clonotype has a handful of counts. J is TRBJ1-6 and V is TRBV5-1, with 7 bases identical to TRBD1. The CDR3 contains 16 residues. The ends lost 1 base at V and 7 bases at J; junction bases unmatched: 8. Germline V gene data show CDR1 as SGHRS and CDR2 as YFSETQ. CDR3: CASSLLQGRRNSPLHF. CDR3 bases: TGCGCCAGCAGCTTGCTACAGGGGAGGCGGAATTCACCCCTCCACTTT. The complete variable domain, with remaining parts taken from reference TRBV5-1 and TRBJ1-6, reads KAGVTQTPRYLIKTRGQQVTLSCSPISGHRSVSWYQQTPGQGLQFLFEYFSETQRNKGNFPGRFSGRQFSNSRSEMNVSTLELGDSALYLCASSLLQGRRNSPLHFGNGTRLTVT.

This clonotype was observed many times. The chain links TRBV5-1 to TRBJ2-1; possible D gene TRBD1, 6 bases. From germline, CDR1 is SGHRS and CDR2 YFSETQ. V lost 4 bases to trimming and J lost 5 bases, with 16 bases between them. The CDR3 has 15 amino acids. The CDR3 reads CASSQQGPWDNEQFF. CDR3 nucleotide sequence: TGCGCCAGCAGCCAACAGGGACCTTGGGACAATGAGCAGTTCTTC.

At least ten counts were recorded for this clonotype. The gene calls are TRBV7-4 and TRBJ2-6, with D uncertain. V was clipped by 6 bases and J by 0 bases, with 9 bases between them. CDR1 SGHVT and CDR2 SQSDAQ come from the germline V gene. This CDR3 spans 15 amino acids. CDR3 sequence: CASRAGRSGANVLTF. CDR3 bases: TGTGCCAGCAGGGCCGGACGCTCTGGGGCCAACGTCCTGACTTTC.

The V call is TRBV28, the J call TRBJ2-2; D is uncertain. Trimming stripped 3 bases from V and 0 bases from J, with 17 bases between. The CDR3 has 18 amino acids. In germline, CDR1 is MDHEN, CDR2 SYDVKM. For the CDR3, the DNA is TGTGCCAGCAGTTTCCTCCACCAGGTCCCCGCGAACACCGGGGAGCTGTTTTTT. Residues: CASSFLHQVPANTGELFF. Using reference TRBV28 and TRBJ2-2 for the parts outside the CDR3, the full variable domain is DVKVTQSSRYLVKRTGEKVFLECVQDMDHENMFWYRQDPGLGLRLIYFSYDVKMKEKGDIPEGYSVSREKKERFSLILESASTNQTSMYLCASSFLHQVPANTGELFFGEGSRLTVL.

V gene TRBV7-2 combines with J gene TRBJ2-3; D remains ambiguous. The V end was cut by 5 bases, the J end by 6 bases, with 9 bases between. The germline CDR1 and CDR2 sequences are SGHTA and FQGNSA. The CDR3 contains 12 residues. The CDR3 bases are TGTGCCAGCAGCCGAGCTGGGGATACGCAGTATTTT. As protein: CASSRAGDTQYF. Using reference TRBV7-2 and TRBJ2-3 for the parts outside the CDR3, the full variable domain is GAGVSQSPSNKVTEKGKDVELRCDPISGHTALYWYRQSLGQGLEFLIYFQGNSAPDKSGLPSDRFSAERTGGSVSTLTIQRTQQEDSAVYLCASSRAGDTQYFGPGTRLTVL.

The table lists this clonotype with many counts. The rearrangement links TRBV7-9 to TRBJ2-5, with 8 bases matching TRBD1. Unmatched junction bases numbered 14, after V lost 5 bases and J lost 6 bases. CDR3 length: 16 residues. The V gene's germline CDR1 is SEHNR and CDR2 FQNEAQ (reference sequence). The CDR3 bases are TGTGCCAGCAGCCCCCGGACAGGGCTCCTTCTAAAGACCCAGTACTTC. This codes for CASSPRTGLLLKTQYF.

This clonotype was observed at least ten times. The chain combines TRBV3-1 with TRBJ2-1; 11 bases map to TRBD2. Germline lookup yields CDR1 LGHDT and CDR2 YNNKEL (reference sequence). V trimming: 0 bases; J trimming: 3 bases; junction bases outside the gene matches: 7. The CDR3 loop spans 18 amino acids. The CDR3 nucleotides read TGTGCCAGCAGCCAAGATCATAGCGGGAGGGCCCTCTACAATGAGCAGTTCTTC. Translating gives CASSQDHSGRALYNEQFF.

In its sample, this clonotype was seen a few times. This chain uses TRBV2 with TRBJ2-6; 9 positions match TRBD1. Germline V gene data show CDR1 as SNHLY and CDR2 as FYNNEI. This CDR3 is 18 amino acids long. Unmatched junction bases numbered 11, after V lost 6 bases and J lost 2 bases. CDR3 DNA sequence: TGTGCCAGCAGACCACCCGGACAGGGGAATGCTGGGGCCAACGTCCTGACTTTC. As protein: CASRPPGQGNAGANVLTF.

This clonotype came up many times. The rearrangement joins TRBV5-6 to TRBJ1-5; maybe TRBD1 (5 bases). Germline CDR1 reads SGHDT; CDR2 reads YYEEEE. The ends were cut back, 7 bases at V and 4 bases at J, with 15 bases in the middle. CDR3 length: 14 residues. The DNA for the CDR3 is TGTGCCAGCTCGCACCAGGAGGGGAATCAGCCCCAGCATTTT. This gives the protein CASSHQEGNQPQHF.

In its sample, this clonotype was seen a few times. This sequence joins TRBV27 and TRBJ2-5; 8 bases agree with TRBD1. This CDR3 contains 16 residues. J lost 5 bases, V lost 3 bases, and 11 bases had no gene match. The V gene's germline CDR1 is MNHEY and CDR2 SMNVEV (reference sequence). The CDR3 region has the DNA TGTGCCAGCAGTTTCCACCCGGGACAGGTTGCGGAGACCCAGTACTTC. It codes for CASSFHPGQVAETQYF.

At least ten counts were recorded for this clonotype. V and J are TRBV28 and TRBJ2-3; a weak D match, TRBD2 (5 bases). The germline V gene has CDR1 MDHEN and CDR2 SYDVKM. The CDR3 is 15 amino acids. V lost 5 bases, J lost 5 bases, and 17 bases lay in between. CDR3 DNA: TGTGCCAGCAGTGAACTAGTCCCTGGTGGAGATACGCAGTATTTT. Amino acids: CASSELVPGGDTQYF.

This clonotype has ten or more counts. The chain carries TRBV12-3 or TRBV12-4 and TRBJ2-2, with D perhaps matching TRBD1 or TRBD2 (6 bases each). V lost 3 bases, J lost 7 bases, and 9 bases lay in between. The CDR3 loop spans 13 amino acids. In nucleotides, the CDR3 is TGTGCCAGCAGTTTCAGGGGAGGCGGGGAGCTGTTTTTT. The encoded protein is CASSFRGGGELFF.

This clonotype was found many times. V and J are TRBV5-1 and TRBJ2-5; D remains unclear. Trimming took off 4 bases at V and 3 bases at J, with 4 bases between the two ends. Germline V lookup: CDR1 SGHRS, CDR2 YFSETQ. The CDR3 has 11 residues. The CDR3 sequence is CASSVEETQYF. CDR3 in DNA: TGCGCCAGCAGCGTAGAAGAGACCCAGTACTTC.

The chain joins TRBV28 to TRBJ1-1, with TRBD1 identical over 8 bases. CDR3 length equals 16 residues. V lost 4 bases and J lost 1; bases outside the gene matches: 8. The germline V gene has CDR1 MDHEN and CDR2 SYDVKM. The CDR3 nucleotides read TGTGCCAGCAGTTCCCAGGGGGCGGAGGAGAACACTGAAGCTTTCTTT. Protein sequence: CASSSQGAEENTEAFF.

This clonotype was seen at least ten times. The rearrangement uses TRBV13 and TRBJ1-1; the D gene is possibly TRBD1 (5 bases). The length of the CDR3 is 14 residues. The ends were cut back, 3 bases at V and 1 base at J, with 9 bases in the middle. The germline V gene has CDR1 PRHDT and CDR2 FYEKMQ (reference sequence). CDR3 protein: CASSFLGGNTEAFF. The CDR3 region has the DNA TGTGCCAGCAGCTTCCTGGGGGGGAACACTGAAGCTTTCTTT.

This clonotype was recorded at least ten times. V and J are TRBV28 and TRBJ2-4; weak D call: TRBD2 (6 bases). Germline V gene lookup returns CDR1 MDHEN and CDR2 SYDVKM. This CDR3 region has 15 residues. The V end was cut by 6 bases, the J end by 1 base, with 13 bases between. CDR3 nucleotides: TGTGCCAGCAGCCGGACGGGGAGGGCCAAAAACATTCAGTACTTC. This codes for CASSRTGRAKNIQYF.

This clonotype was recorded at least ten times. The CDR3 protein is CASLGTSGRFEQFF. The CDR3 nucleotides read TGTGCCAGCCTAGGGACTAGCGGGAGGTTTGAGCAGTTCTTC. The genes are TRBV12-3 or TRBV12-4 and TRBJ2-1; 15 bases agree with TRBD2. The junction had 5 bases not matched to a gene; V was cut back by 8 bases and J by 9 bases. The CDR3 consists of 14 residues.

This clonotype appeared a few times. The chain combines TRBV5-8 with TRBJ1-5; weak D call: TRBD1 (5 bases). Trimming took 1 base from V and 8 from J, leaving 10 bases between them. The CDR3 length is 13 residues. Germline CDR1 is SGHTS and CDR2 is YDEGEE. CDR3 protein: CASSLQGGEPQHF. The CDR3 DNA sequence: TGTGCCAGCAGCTTGCAGGGCGGGGAGCCCCAGCATTTT.

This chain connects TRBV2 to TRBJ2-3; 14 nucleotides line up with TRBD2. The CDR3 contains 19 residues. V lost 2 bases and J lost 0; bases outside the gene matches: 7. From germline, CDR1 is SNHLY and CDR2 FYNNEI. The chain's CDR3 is CASSEYWTSGGSSTDTQYF. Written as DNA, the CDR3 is TGTGCCAGCAGTGAATACTGGACTAGCGGGGGGTCTAGCACAGATACGCAGTATTTT.

CDR3 region: CASSPPGQYTDTQYF. The CDR3 coding sequence is TGTGCCAGCAGTCCTCCGGGACAGTACACAGATACGCAGTATTTT. This chain links TRBV28 with TRBJ2-3; 7 bases match TRBD1. CDR1 and CDR2 from the germline V gene are MDHEN and SYDVKM. Trimming at V came to 5 bases and at J to 2 bases, leaving 7 bases not matched to a gene. This CDR3 spans 15 amino acids.